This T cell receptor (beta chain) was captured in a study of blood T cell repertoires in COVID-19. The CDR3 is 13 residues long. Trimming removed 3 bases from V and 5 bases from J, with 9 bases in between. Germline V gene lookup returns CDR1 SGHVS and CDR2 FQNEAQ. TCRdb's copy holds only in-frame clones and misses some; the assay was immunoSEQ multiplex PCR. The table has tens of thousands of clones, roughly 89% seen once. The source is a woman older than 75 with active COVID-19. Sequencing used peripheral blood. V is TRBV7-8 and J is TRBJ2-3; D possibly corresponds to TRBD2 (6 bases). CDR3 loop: CASSLAGLDTQYF. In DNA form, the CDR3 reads TGTGCCAGCAGCTTGGCGGGGTTAGATACGCAGTATTTT.